These 2 T cell receptor beta chains share one sample of origin, sequenced in a study of beta chain features in type 1 diabetes. Whole-study results and caveats: Type 1 diabetes patients showed a moderate but significant shortening of TCRB CDR3s in all four CD4+ subsets.

Their specific antigens are unknown. The investigators reverse transcribed all of the isolated RNA, so they sequenced expressed TCRB transcripts. TCRdb keeps only in-frame clones here, not all; method: immunoSEQ multiplex PCR. This table holds roughly 150,000 clones, 63% found once. Input material: naive CD4+ T cells from blood. The origin of the receptors is a man under 40 with type 1 diabetes.

The chain recombines TRBV2 with TRBJ2-4; perhaps TRBD1 as D (6 bases). Germline V CDR1 and CDR2: SNHLY, FYNNEI. CDR3 size: 16 residues. Trimming cost V 5 bases and J 7 bases, with 21 bases left between them. The CDR3 DNA follows: TGTGCCAGCAGTTATTCACTACAGGGAGTGAGGAACATTCAGTACTTC. This encodes CASSYSLQGVRNIQYF.

Only a few counts were recorded for this clone. V usage is TRBV14 and J usage is TRBJ1-6; maybe TRBD1 (6 bases). The CDR3 has 16 residues. The germline V gene encodes CDR1 SGHDN and CDR2 FVKESK. Trimming removed 3 bases at V and 7 bases at J, with 16 bases between. The CDR3 DNA reads TGTGCCAGCAGCCAGTGGGGAGGGGGTGGAAATTCACCCCTCCACTTT. Encoded protein: CASSQWGGGGNSPLHF.